These 21 T cell receptor beta chains came from one sample sequenced in a study of beta chain features in type 1 diabetes. cDNA synthesis used the whole RNA isolate, giving expressed TCRB sequences. Profiled with immunoSEQ multiplex PCR; TCRdb holds only in-frame clones, not every one. The table records about 290,000 clones, around 7.3% of them present only once. Sequencing used central memory CD4+ T cells from blood. The receptors were gathered from a woman aged 18 to 35 in good health.

This clone was detected only a few times. This chain connects TRBV7-8 to TRBJ2-7, with 8 bases aligning to TRBD1. The CDR3 extends over 14 amino acids. The germline V gene has CDR1 SGHVS and CDR2 FQNEAQ. V shed 3 bases and J 7 bases; nucleotides not matched to a gene: 8. DNA for the CDR3: TGTGCCAGCAGCTTTCTGAGAACAGGGGGGGAGCAGTACGTC. This sequence encodes CASSFLRTGGEQYV.

This clone showed up just a few times. The chain links TRBV19 to TRBJ2-5; the match to TRBD2 covers 8 bases. The CDR3 loop spans 13 amino acids. V shed 5 bases, J shed 4 bases, and the junction held 3 bases outside the gene matches. Per germline, CDR1 LNHDA and CDR2 SQIVND (reference sequence). CDR3 loop: CASSERGRETQYF. In nucleotides, the CDR3 is TGTGCCAGTAGTGAGCGGGGGCGAGAGACCCAGTACTTC.

The J gene is TRBJ2-7, the V gene TRBV11-2; TRBD2 is a possible D gene (5 bases). The CDR3 is made up of 14 amino acids. Trimming stripped 5 bases from V and 4 bases from J, with 15 bases between. CDR1 SGHAT and CDR2 FQNNGV come from the germline V gene. The CDR3 region is CASSRGGVGYEQYF. DNA of the CDR3: TGTGCCAGCAGCCGGGGTGGGGTTGGGTACGAGCAGTACTTC.

The CDR3 coding sequence is TGTGCCTGGATCGTTCGGACTAGCGGGAGGGGCGATACGCAGTATTTT. Translation gives CAWIVRTSGRGDTQYF. This rearrangement joins TRBV30 to TRBJ2-3, with 15 bases identical to TRBD2. Trimming at V came to 4 bases and at J to 6 bases, leaving 8 bases not matched to a gene. This CDR3 is 16 amino acids long. Germline values: CDR1 GTSNPN, CDR2 SVGIG (reference sequence).

V usage is TRBV11-2 and J usage is TRBJ2-3; D remains ambiguous. V lost 8 bases, J lost 0 bases, and 18 bases lay in between. The CDR3 contains 16 residues. Per the germline V gene, CDR1 is SGHAT and CDR2 is FQNNGV. The CDR3 DNA reads TGTGCCAGCCCTTCAACACGCACTGTTAGCACAGATACGCAGTATTTT. This sequence encodes CASPSTRTVSTDTQYF.

This clone was observed a handful of times. The chain combines TRBV6-5 with TRBJ2-5; TRBD1 might be the D (7 bases). V was cut by 2 bases and J by 5 bases, with 15 bases left in between. This CDR3 contains 15 residues. Germline-derived CDR1 and CDR2 are MNHEY and SVGAGI. CDR3 coding DNA: TGTGCCAGCAGTTACGCGGTCAGGGGGGTCGAGACCCAGTACTTC. Protein sequence: CASSYAVRGVETQYF.

V and J are TRBV19 and TRBJ2-5; the D call may be TRBD1 or TRBD2 (5 bases each). The CDR3 contains 13 residues. V dropped 5 bases and J dropped 5 bases, with 12 bases sitting between them. Germline assignment: CDR1 LNHDA and CDR2 SQIVND (reference sequence). Here the CDR3 reads CASSWGTAETQYF. CDR3 DNA: TGTGCCAGTAGTTGGGGGACGGCGGAGACCCAGTACTTC.

The V gene is TRBV19, the J gene TRBJ1-5, with TRBD1 identical over 9 bases. The CDR3 length is 14 residues. V shed 6 bases, J shed 3 bases, and the junction held 3 bases outside the gene matches. Germline CDR1 LNHDA, CDR2 SQIVND (reference sequence). The CDR3 here is CASRGTGINQPQHF. The CDR3 DNA sequence: TGTGCCAGTAGAGGGACAGGGATCAATCAGCCCCAGCATTTT.

V and J are TRBV27 and TRBJ2-1, with 9 bases fitting TRBD2. This CDR3 contains 21 residues. V gave up 2 bases and J gave up 4 bases; unmatched junction bases: 21. CDR1 is MNHEY and CDR2 is SMNVEV in the germline V gene (reference sequence). The CDR3 nucleotides are TGTGCCAGCAGTTTACGCCCTTGGTCGGGAGTAGCGGGAGTAGGATACAATGAGCAGTTCTTC. Encoded protein: CASSLRPWSGVAGVGYNEQFF.

This clone was observed a few times. The V gene is TRBV19, the J gene TRBJ1-2; D remains ambiguous. Germline loops: CDR1 LNHDA, CDR2 SQIVND (reference sequence). Deletions cut 1 base from V and 4 bases from J, with 10 bases between. The CDR3 runs to 14 residues. CDR3 DNA: TGTGCCAGTAGTATAGTTCGGGTTCGCTATGGCTACACCTTC. This translates into CASSIVRVRYGYTF.

There are a few counts of this clone. The chain couples TRBV4-3 to TRBJ1-4, with D hard to call. Between the trimmed V and J ends, which lost 1 base and 5 bases, there was a span of 17 bases. Per the germline V gene, CDR1 is LGHNA and CDR2 is YSLEER. The CDR3 sequence is 17 residues long. In DNA form, the CDR3 reads TGCGCCAGCAGCCAAGCTCTTCTCGGCTCGGGGAATGAAAAACTGTTTTTT. Its translation: CASSQALLGSGNEKLFF.

This clone has a handful of counts. The J gene is TRBJ2-7, the V gene TRBV2; tentative D call: TRBD1 (6 bases). Germline V gene sequence: CDR1 SNHLY, CDR2 FYNNEI. With 7 bases removed from V and 3 bases from J, the gap between germline ends came to 10 bases. The CDR3 covers 12 residues. The CDR3 protein is CASKGDDYEQYF. The CDR3 coding sequence is TGTGCCAGCAAGGGGGACGACTACGAGCAGTACTTC.

The V call is TRBV2, the J call TRBJ2-2, with D tentatively TRBD1 (5 bases). This CDR3 region has 16 residues. Germline assignment: CDR1 SNHLY and CDR2 FYNNEI. V lost 5 bases, J lost 4 bases, and 17 bases lay in between. This CDR3 is CASSTKTGEPTGELFF. CDR3 in DNA: TGTGCCAGCAGTACGAAAACAGGAGAACCCACCGGGGAGCTGTTTTTT.

This clone appeared many times. The rearrangement uses TRBV7-9 and TRBJ1-1; possible D gene TRBD1, 5 bases. Germline V gives CDR1 SEHNR, CDR2 FQNEAQ (reference sequence). There are 18 residues in the CDR3. V lost 3 bases, J lost 0 bases, and 20 bases lay in between. In nucleotides, the CDR3 is TGTGCCAGCAGCTTGACCTTCCGGGACTCAAGAATGAACACTGAAGCTTTCTTT. It encodes CASSLTFRDSRMNTEAFF.

The rearrangement uses TRBV2 and TRBJ1-1, with a weak D call TRBD1 (6 bases). Trimming shortened V by 6 bases and J by 0 bases, and 11 bases separated the two germline ends. From germline, CDR1 is SNHLY and CDR2 FYNNEI. The CDR3 is 14 residues long. DNA of the CDR3: TGTGCCAGCAGCGAACAGGGTTTGAACACTGAAGCTTTCTTT. Translation: CASSEQGLNTEAFF. Full variable domain (rest looked up from reference TRBV2 and TRBJ1-1): EPEVTQTPSHQVTQMGQEVILRCVPISNHLYFYWYRQILGQKVEFLVSFYNNEISEKSEIFDDQFSVERPDGSNFTLKIRSTKLEDSAMYFCASSEQGLNTEAFFGQGTRLTVV.

V usage is TRBV14 and J usage is TRBJ2-3; 10 bases line up with TRBD2. CDR3 length: 18 amino acids. V was clipped by 4 bases and J by 4 bases; unmatched bases: 14. Germline V gene data show CDR1 as SGHDN and CDR2 as FVKESK. The CDR3 protein is CASSPRYLAGDDADTQYF. The CDR3, as DNA: TGTGCCAGCAGCCCAAGATATCTAGCGGGGGACGATGCAGATACGCAGTATTTT.

This clone has more than one count but fewer than ten. The chain carries TRBV28 and TRBJ1-2; weak D call: TRBD1 (5 bases). Germline CDR1 reads MDHEN; CDR2 reads SYDVKM. V gave up 8 bases and J gave up 1 base, with 14 bases separating them. The length of the CDR3 is 14 residues. The chain's CDR3 is CASRDSGSNYGYTF. The CDR3 DNA follows: TGTGCCAGCCGCGACAGCGGAAGTAACTATGGCTACACCTTC.

As to this clone: The likely explanation is a read error, given a far larger clone one base away. The same CDR3 is also encoded by other DNA sequences in this sample. The chain combines TRBV5-6 with TRBJ2-2; no reliable D call. This CDR3 comprises 14 residues. Germline V gene data show CDR1 as SGHDT and CDR2 as YYEEEE. The ends were cut back, 0 bases at V and 1 base at J, with 4 bases in the middle. The CDR3 region is CASSLDRNTGELFF. CDR3 coding DNA: TGTGCCAGCAGCTTGGACAGGAACACCGGGGAGCTGTTTTTT.

This clone was seen many times. V usage is TRBV9 and J usage is TRBJ2-2; 12 bases line up with TRBD2. The CDR3 totals 15 residues. The V and J ends lost 4 bases and 5 bases, in that order; junction bases with no gene match: 3. Germline V gives CDR1 SGDLS, CDR2 YYNGEE. The CDR3, as DNA: TGTGCCAGCAGCCCTGGACTAGCGGGGACCGGGGAGCTGTTTTTT. Translating it yields CASSPGLAGTGELFF.

This clone was detected a few times. This sequence joins TRBV7-9 and TRBJ2-5, with TRBD1 matching over 9 bases. The CDR3 runs 16 residues. The germline V gene has CDR1 SEHNR and CDR2 FQNEAQ (reference sequence). Trimming at V came to 5 bases and at J to 5 bases, leaving 12 bases not matched to a gene. CDR3 in DNA: TGTGCCAGCAGCCATTGGACAGGGGTCCTCCGGGAGACCCAGTACTTC. It codes for CASSHWTGVLRETQYF.

The gene calls are TRBV29-1 and TRBJ1-4; D unresolved. V was pared by 4 bases and J by 8 bases, with 14 bases between. The CDR3 extends over 13 amino acids. The germline V gene encodes CDR1 SQVTM and CDR2 ANQGSEA. CDR3 in amino acids: CSVAGVGSEKLFF. The CDR3 bases are TGCAGCGTTGCTGGGGTGGGTTCGGAAAAACTGTTTTTT. The full variable domain, rest sourced from reference TRBV29-1 and TRBJ1-4, is SAVISQKPSRDICQRGTSLTIQCQVDSQVTMMFWYRQQPGQSLTLIATANQGSEATYESGFVIDKFPISRPNLTFSTLTVSNMSPEDSSIYLCSVAGVGSEKLFFGSGTQLSVL.